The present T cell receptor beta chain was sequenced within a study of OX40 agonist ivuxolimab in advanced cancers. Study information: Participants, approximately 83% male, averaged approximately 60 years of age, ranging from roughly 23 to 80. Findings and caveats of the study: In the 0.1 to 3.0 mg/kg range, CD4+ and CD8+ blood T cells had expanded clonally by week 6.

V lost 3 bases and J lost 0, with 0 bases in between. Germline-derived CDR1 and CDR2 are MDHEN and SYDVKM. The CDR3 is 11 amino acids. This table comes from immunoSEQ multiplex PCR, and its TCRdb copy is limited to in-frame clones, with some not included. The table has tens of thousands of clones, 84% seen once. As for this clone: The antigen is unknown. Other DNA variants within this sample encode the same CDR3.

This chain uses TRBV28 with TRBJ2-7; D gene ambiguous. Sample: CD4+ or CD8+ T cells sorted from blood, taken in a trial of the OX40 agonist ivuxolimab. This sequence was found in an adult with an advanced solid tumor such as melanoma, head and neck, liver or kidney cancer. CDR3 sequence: CASSFSYEQYF. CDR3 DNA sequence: TGTGCCAGCAGTTTCTCCTACGAGCAGTACTTC. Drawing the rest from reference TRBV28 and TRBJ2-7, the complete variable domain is DVKVTQSSRYLVKRTGEKVFLECVQDMDHENMFWYRQDPGLGLRLIYFSYDVKMKEKGDIPEGYSVSREKKERFSLILESASTNQTSMYLCASSFSYEQYFGPGTRLTVT.